The 32 T cell receptor beta chains presented below share a single source sample, sequenced in a study of radiotherapy plus CTLA-4 blockade in lung cancer. Some clones are missing from TCRdb's copy, which holds only in-frame ones; the method was immunoSEQ multiplex PCR. The sample lists approximately 50,000 clones; around nine tenths were seen once. Material: peripheral blood, obtained from a patient treated with radiotherapy plus ipilimumab. All receptors come from a human donor with non-small cell lung cancer that progressed on radiotherapy plus ipilimumab. Some clones in this sample may be carry-over from other donors' samples.

The chain joins TRBV27 to TRBJ1-6; D unresolved. V gave up 3 bases and J gave up 0 bases, with 9 bases separating them. Germline V lookup: CDR1 MNHEY, CDR2 SMNVEV (reference sequence). The CDR3 sequence is 16 residues long. Here the CDR3 reads CASSFQDRSYNSPLHF. CDR3 coding DNA: TGTGCCAGCAGTTTCCAGGATCGCTCCTATAATTCACCCCTCCACTTT.

The chain employs TRBV7-9 and TRBJ2-4; TRBD1 matches at 7 bases. CDR1 SEHNR and CDR2 FQNEAQ come from the germline V gene (reference sequence). Losses at the gene ends were 4 bases for V and 12 bases for J; bases not matched to a gene: 6. The CDR3 sequence is 12 residues long. In DNA form, the CDR3 reads TGTGCCAGCAGCTCTGATTGGGACAGTCAGTACTTC. This codes for CASSSDWDSQYF.

V usage is TRBV9 and J usage is TRBJ2-1, with a tentative D call TRBD1 (5 bases). Germline V gives CDR1 SGDLS, CDR2 YYNGEE. V lost 2 bases, J lost 10 bases, and 13 bases lay in between. The length of the CDR3 is 13 residues. The CDR3 loop is CASSVIGAREQFF. CDR3 nucleotide sequence: TGTGCCAGCAGCGTTATTGGGGCTCGGGAGCAGTTCTTC.

The chain joins TRBV4-1 to TRBJ2-7; D may be TRBD1 (6 bases). This CDR3 comprises 15 residues. Trimming left V 0 bases short and J 4 bases short, with 13 bases between. Germline values: CDR1 MGHRA, CDR2 YSYEKL. CDR3 in amino acids: CASSQESTGGYEQYF. The CDR3 bases are TGCGCCAGCAGCCAAGAGTCGACAGGCGGGTACGAGCAGTACTTC.

The chain joins TRBV9 to TRBJ2-3, with 7 bases aligning to TRBD1. Germline V gives CDR1 SGDLS, CDR2 YYNGEE. After removal of 0 bases from V and 1 base from J, the junction contained 5 bases not matched to a gene. The CDR3 loop spans 16 amino acids. The DNA for the CDR3 is TGTGCCAGCAGCGTAGGACAGGGTTTCGGCACAGATACGCAGTATTTT. Translation gives CASSVGQGFGTDTQYF. The whole variable domain, remainder taken from reference TRBV9 and TRBJ2-3, is DSGVTQTPKHLITATGQRVTLRCSPRSGDLSVYWYQQSLDQGLQFLIQYYNGEERAKGNILERFSAQQFPDLHSELNLSSLELGDSALYFCASSVGQGFGTDTQYFGPGTRLTVL.

This chain links TRBV14 with TRBJ1-2; 9 bases fit TRBD1. Trimming removed 0 bases from V and 5 bases from J; junction bases left unmatched: 4. CDR3 length: 15 amino acids. CDR1 is SGHDN and CDR2 is FVKESK in the germline V gene. CDR3 protein: CASSQETGGTYGYTF. CDR3 nucleotide sequence: TGTGCCAGCAGCCAAGAGACAGGGGGAACTTATGGCTACACCTTC.

The V and J genes are TRBV15 and TRBJ2-1, with 8 bases lining up with TRBD2. The CDR3 runs to 12 residues. V was pared by 2 bases and J by 9 bases, with 0 bases of the junction left unmatched. Germline V CDR1 and CDR2: LNHNV, YYDKDF (reference sequence). CDR3 sequence reads: CATSRSGSEQFF. The DNA of the CDR3 is TGTGCCACCAGCAGAAGCGGGAGTGAGCAGTTCTTC.

The chain uses TRBV25-1 and TRBJ1-1, with a tentative D call TRBD1 (5 bases). The V gene lost 3 bases and the J gene lost 5 bases, with 10 bases spanning the gap. This CDR3 is built from 13 residues. The germline V gene has CDR1 MGHDK and CDR2 SYGVNS. CDR3: CASSDFGGTEAFF. As DNA, the CDR3 is TGTGCCAGCAGTGATTTTGGGGGGACTGAAGCTTTCTTT.

This chain joins TRBV5-1 and TRBJ2-1, with 8 bases lining up with TRBD2. This CDR3 spans 15 amino acids. Losses at the gene ends were 4 bases for V and 4 bases for J; bases not matched to a gene: 7. Germline V CDR1 and CDR2: SGHRS, YFSETQ. CDR3 loop: CASSLKRGRYNEQFF. CDR3 sequence (DNA): TGCGCCAGCAGCCTGAAGCGGGGGAGATACAATGAGCAGTTCTTC.

This clone has only a few counts. The chain uses TRBV4-2 and TRBJ2-5, with TRBD2 matching over 8 bases. The CDR3 is 15 amino acids. Trimming removed 1 base from V and 2 bases from J; junction bases left unmatched: 3. CDR1 is LGHNA and CDR2 is YNFKEQ in the germline V gene. The CDR3 bases are TGTGCCAGCAGCCAAGTCCGGGAGGGGCAAGAGACCCAGTACTTC. Translated: CASSQVREGQETQYF.

The table lists this clone with a count of one. This chain uses TRBV9 with TRBJ1-2; D is possibly TRBD1 (5 bases). The germline V and J ends were trimmed by 0 bases and 4 bases, with 10 bases remaining between them. Germline CDR1 and CDR2: SGDLS and YYNGEE. The CDR3 covers 14 residues. CDR3 loop: CASSVAMTAYGYTF. The CDR3 DNA sequence: TGTGCCAGCAGCGTAGCGATGACAGCCTATGGCTACACCTTC.

This chain uses TRBV21-1 with TRBJ2-7; the table calls TRBD2, which could not be checked here. TRBV21-1 is tagged as a pseudogene. The CDR3 extends over 17 amino acids. The CDR3 region is CASSKDNGTGGFYEQYF. The CDR3 nucleotides are TGTGCCAGCAGCAAAGATAACGGGACGGGGGGGTTCTACGAGCAGTACTTC.

This chain links TRBV27 with TRBJ2-3; 13 bases align to TRBD2. V lost 3 bases, J lost 6 bases, and 6 bases stayed unmatched. The germline V gene has CDR1 MNHEY and CDR2 SMNVEV (reference sequence). CDR3 length: 16 residues. The CDR3 coding sequence is TGTGCCAGCAGTTTGGGTCGGACTAGCGGGGGTGATACGCAGTATTTT. Translating it yields CASSLGRTSGGDTQYF.

V is TRBV5-1 and J is TRBJ2-7; D perhaps matches TRBD2 (6 bases). Germline V gives CDR1 SGHRS, CDR2 YFSETQ. Between the trimmed V and J ends, which lost 2 bases and 5 bases, there was a span of 14 bases. The CDR3 has 14 amino acids. DNA for the CDR3: TGCGCCAGCAGCTTCGGAGGGTACAGGAACGAGCAGTACTTC. It codes for CASSFGGYRNEQYF.

This clone was observed a few times. This sequence joins TRBV5-4 and TRBJ2-5; 9 positions match TRBD1. Germline V gene lookup returns CDR1 SGHNT and CDR2 YYREEE (reference sequence). Unmatched junction bases numbered 10, after V lost 3 bases and J lost 4 bases. The CDR3 sequence is 16 residues long. CDR3 sequence: CASSSATGQGRETQYF. The CDR3 DNA reads as TGTGCCAGCAGCTCAGCGACCGGACAGGGGAGAGAGACCCAGTACTTC.

The chain employs TRBV2 and TRBJ1-1, with 8 positions matching TRBD1. This CDR3 is built from 14 residues. Trimming cost V 7 bases and J 4 bases; bases outside gene matches: 8. Germline V gives CDR1 SNHLY, CDR2 FYNNEI. CDR3 in amino acids: CASITGGGSTEAFF. CDR3 in DNA: TGTGCCAGCATCACAGGGGGAGGGAGCACTGAAGCTTTCTTT.

The CDR3 region has the DNA TGTGCCATCAGTGAGTGGCAGGGCCCTGGAAACACCATATATTTT. Translation: CAISEWQGPGNTIYF. The J gene is TRBJ1-3, the V gene TRBV10-3; a weak D match, TRBD1 (5 bases). The CDR3 runs 15 residues. The V gene's germline CDR1 is ENHRY and CDR2 SYGVKD. V lost 1 base to trimming and J lost 2 bases, with 9 bases between them.

This clone was counted once. This chain uses TRBV21-1 with TRBJ1-5; TRBD1, the table's D call, was not compared with the DNA. TRBV21-1 is a pseudogene segment. CDR3 length: 14 residues. The CDR3, as DNA: TGTGCCAGCAGCAAAGGGACAAACTTTTGCCCCCAGCATTTT. Translation gives CASSKGTNFCPQHF.

This rearrangement joins TRBV6-1 to TRBJ1-5, with 7 bases fitting TRBD1. V was clipped by 6 bases and J by 7 bases; unmatched bases: 6. This CDR3 has 13 amino acids. CDR1 and CDR2 from the germline V gene are MNHNS and SASEGT. CDR3 loop: CASSWDSRQPQHF. The CDR3 coding sequence is TGTGCCAGCAGCTGGGACAGCCGGCAGCCCCAGCATTTT.

V is TRBV7-2 and J is TRBJ2-5; D is undetermined. The CDR3 runs to 15 residues. The germline gives CDR1 SGHTA, CDR2 FQGNSA. V lost 5 bases and J lost 1, with 14 bases in between. The CDR3 DNA follows: TGTGCCAGCAGCCCCCTCTATTATGTCCAAGAGACCCAGTACTTC. This sequence encodes CASSPLYYVQETQYF.

Regarding this clone: At one end, the junction sequence differs from germline, possibly due to a read error. This chain connects TRBV6-1 to TRBJ2-1; 10 bases fit TRBD2. CDR1 and CDR2 (germline): MNHNS, SASEGT. CDR3 length: 16 amino acids. CDR3 in amino acids: CASSGLAGVTYNEQLF. For the CDR3, the DNA is TGTGCCAGCAGTGGTCTAGCGGGGGTAACGTACAATGAGCAGCTCTTC.

A remark on this clone: One junction end does not reproduce the germline sequence, and a read error may be involved. The chain uses TRBV6-1 and TRBJ1-1; 7 bases match TRBD1. The CDR3 consists of 13 residues. Looked up from germline, CDR1 is MNHNS and CDR2 is SASEGT. CDR3: CRRQGQRNTEAFF. In nucleotides, the CDR3 is TGCCGACGACAGGGCCAACGGAACACTGAAGCTTTCTTT.

CDR3 loop: CASSLTSAHSDTQYF. CDR3 sequence (DNA): TGTGCCAGTAGTTTGACTAGCGCTCACTCGGATACGCAGTATTTT. This chain connects TRBV19 to TRBJ2-3, with 8 bases fitting TRBD2. V lost 5 bases, J lost 6 bases, and 10 bases stayed unmatched. Germline CDR1 reads LNHDA; CDR2 reads SQIVND (reference sequence). The CDR3 covers 15 residues.

The V gene is TRBV5-1, the J gene TRBJ2-1, with TRBD2 matching over 11 bases. The V gene's germline CDR1 is SGHRS and CDR2 YFSETQ. The CDR3 spans 15 residues. V lost 0 bases, J lost 4 bases, and 0 bases stayed unmatched. The CDR3 here is CASSLGLAGYNEQFF. CDR3 bases: TGCGCCAGCAGCTTGGGACTAGCGGGATACAATGAGCAGTTCTTC.

The chain links TRBV30 to TRBJ1-5; perhaps TRBD1 as D (5 bases). This CDR3 comprises 13 residues. Trimming shortened V by 4 bases and J by 4 bases, and 11 bases separated the two germline ends. Germline CDR1 GTSNPN, CDR2 SVGIG (reference sequence). CDR3 bases: TGTGCCTGGAAGCAGGGCCTTAATCAGCCCCAGCATTTT. Translated: CAWKQGLNQPQHF.

The CDR3 loop reads CASSLSTSGGDTQYF. For the CDR3, the DNA is TGTGCCAGTAGTCTCTCTACTAGCGGGGGGGATACGCAGTATTTT. The V and J genes are TRBV19 and TRBJ2-3, with 12 bases fitting TRBD2. The V segment lost 5 bases and the J segment 6 bases; nucleotides outside the gene matches: 6. The germline CDR1 and CDR2 sequences are LNHDA and SQIVND (reference sequence). CDR3 size: 15 residues.

This sequence joins TRBV30 and TRBJ2-5; D gene uncertain. The V end was cut by 4 bases, the J end by 4 bases, with 19 bases between. The CDR3 is 15 amino acids. CDR1 GTSNPN and CDR2 SVGIG come from the germline V gene (reference sequence). CDR3 DNA: TGTGCCTGGAATACTGACGATTTGAGGCTAGAGACCCAGTACTTC. Its protein product is CAWNTDDLRLETQYF.

The chain recombines TRBV28 with TRBJ1-1; no clear D gene. CDR3 length equals 13 residues. Germline V gene data show CDR1 as MDHEN and CDR2 as SYDVKM. Trimming removed 7 bases at V and 2 bases at J, with 11 bases between. The CDR3 bases are TGTGCCAGCAAATACAGAAGAAACACTGAAGCTTTCTTT. Its translation: CASKYRRNTEAFF. Based on the CDR3 plus reference TRBV28 and TRBJ1-1, the full variable domain is DVKVTQSSRYLVKRTGEKVFLECVQDMDHENMFWYRQDPGLGLRLIYFSYDVKMKEKGDIPEGYSVSREKKERFSLILESASTNQTSMYLCASKYRRNTEAFFGQGTRLTVV.

The V call is TRBV6-5, the J call TRBJ2-7; TRBD2 agrees at 10 bases. The CDR3 has 15 amino acids. Trimming cost V 5 bases and J 4 bases; bases outside gene matches: 8. Per germline, CDR1 MNHEY and CDR2 SVGAGI. In DNA form, the CDR3 reads TGTGCCAGCAGTCACGGACTAGCGGAGGGGTACGAGCAGTACTTC. Translated: CASSHGLAEGYEQYF.

This rearrangement joins TRBV4-2 to TRBJ2-1; TRBD2 might be the D (5 bases). Between the trimmed V and J ends, which lost 0 bases and 0 bases, there was a span of 9 bases. The germline CDR1 and CDR2 sequences are LGHNA and YNFKEQ. The CDR3 extends over 16 amino acids. The CDR3 sequence is CASSQEVGNSYNEQFF. The DNA of the CDR3 is TGTGCCAGCAGCCAAGAGGTCGGGAACTCCTACAATGAGCAGTTCTTC.

In DNA form, the CDR3 reads TGTGCCAGCAGCTTTAGGGAGGCCGGGAACATTCAGTACTTC. Amino acids: CASSFREAGNIQYF. The rearrangement links TRBV7-2 to TRBJ2-4, with D tentatively TRBD2 (6 bases). With 3 bases removed from V and 7 bases from J, the gap between germline ends came to 13 bases. From germline, CDR1 is SGHTA and CDR2 FQGNSA. The CDR3 is made up of 14 amino acids.

This chain links TRBV19 with TRBJ1-2; maybe TRBD1 (5 bases). Per germline, CDR1 LNHDA and CDR2 SQIVND (reference sequence). The ends were cut back, 5 bases at V and 4 bases at J, with 17 bases in the middle. This CDR3 is 15 amino acids long. The CDR3 nucleotides read TGTGCCAGTAGTTCAATGGAGGGGCGCAGCTATGGCTACACCTTC. It is translated as CASSSMEGRSYGYTF.